The rows below give T cell receptor beta chains drawn from one sample of a study of EBV T-cell therapy then PD-1 blockade in nasopharyngeal carcinoma. No antigen has been assigned to these receptors. The repertoire was sequenced with immunoSEQ multiplex PCR; TCRdb's copy has only in-frame clones and lacks some. Among tens of thousands of clones listed, about four fifths were seen once. The sample was CD8+ T cells from blood, taken at day -245 from a patient whose treatment included autologous EBV-specific T cells and nivolumab. The receptor set was obtained from a man aged 35 to 55 with nasopharyngeal carcinoma. The CDR3 runs from the conserved cysteine through the conserved F or W. D genes are given only for firm matches. Size tells how often a clone was seen (once, few, many) or the class of an expanded clone, and some rows leave it out.

D gene	clone size	V gene	J gene	CDR3 protein	CDR3 DNA
NA	NA	TRBV2	TRBJ2-5	CASSEAWGASKTQYF	TGTGCCAGCAGTGAAGCGTGGGGGGCATCTAAGACCCAGTACTTC
NA	once	TRBV9	TRBJ1-1	CASSLRGGNTEAFF	TGTGCCAGCAGCCTCAGGGGCGGGAACACTGAAGCTTTCTTT
NA	NA	TRBV28	TRBJ1-6	CASSLTANSPLHF	TGTGCCAGCAGTTTAACGGCAAATTCACCCCTCCACTTT
TRBD1	NA	TRBV19	TRBJ2-7	CASSTGQGYEQYF	TGTGCCAGTAGTACTGGACAGGGCTACGAGCAGTACTTC
NA	NA	TRBV7-3	TRBJ1-1	CASSFSGNTEAFF	TGTGCCAGCAGCTTCTCAGGGAACACTGAAGCTTTCTTT
NA	NA	TRBV7-3	TRBJ2-1	CASSPTGSGPLNEQFF	TGTGCCAGCAGCCCCACCGGGAGCGGGCCTCTTAATGAGCAGTTCTTC
NA	NA	TRBV6-5	TRBJ2-2	CASSTSMNTGELFF	TGTGCCAGCAGTACCTCCATGAACACCGGGGAGCTGTTTTTT
TRBD1	NA	TRBV5-6	TRBJ2-7	CASSSPLLQGDPYEQYF	TGTGCCAGCAGCTCCCCACTTCTACAGGGGGATCCCTACGAGCAGTACTTC
NA	once	TRBV10-3	TRBJ2-3	CAISVRQEGTDTQYF	TGTGCCATCAGCGTAAGACAGGAGGGCACAGATACGCAGTATTTT
TRBD2	NA	TRBV6-5	TRBJ2-7	CASSYTSGGAYEQYF	TGTGCCAGCAGTTACACTAGCGGGGGGGCCTACGAGCAGTACTTC
TRBD1	NA	TRBV4-3	TRBJ1-2	CASSQEAGQGHGYTF	TGCGCCAGCAGCCAAGAGGCCGGACAGGGCCATGGCTACACCTTC
NA	NA	TRBV7-9	TRBJ1-2	CASSLGGLLGYTF	TGTGCCAGCAGCTTAGGAGGGCTATTGGGCTACACCTTC
TRBD1	NA	TRBV6-6	TRBJ2-3	CASSIAGTGGKDTQYF	TGTGCCAGCAGCATCGCGGGGACAGGGGGGAAAGATACGCAGTATTTT
NA	NA	TRBV7-9	TRBJ2-4	CASSLPEAKNIQYF	TGTGCCAGCAGCCTACCCGAGGCCAAAAACATTCAGTACTTC
TRBD1	NA	TRBV5-4	TRBJ1-1	CASSVEGQKKTEAFF	TGTGCCAGCAGCGTTGAGGGACAGAAAAAAACTGAAGCTTTCTTT
NA	NA	TRBV12-3/TRBV12-4	TRBJ1-2	CASSFWRIGYTF	TGTGCCAGCAGTTTTTGGCGGATTGGCTACACCTTC
NA	NA	TRBV7-3	TRBJ2-1	CASSIRGDEQFF	TGTGCCAGCAGCATAAGGGGGGATGAGCAGTTCTTC
TRBD2	NA	TRBV5-1	TRBJ2-2	CASSFSGGMTGELFF	TGCGCCAGCAGCTTCTCGGGGGGAATGACCGGGGAGCTGTTTTTT
NA	NA	TRBV27	TRBJ2-2	CASRSNTGELFF	TGTGCCAGCAGATCTAACACCGGGGAGCTGTTTTTT
NA	NA	TRBV28	TRBJ2-3	CASSPDTSSTDTQYF	TGTGCCAGCAGTCCTGACACCTCTAGCACAGATACGCAGTATTTT
NA	NA	TRBV6-2/TRBV6-3	TRBJ1-2	CASSSSVLYGYTF	TGTGCCAGCAGTTCGTCAGTACTCTATGGCTACACCTTC
NA	NA	TRBV7-9	TRBJ2-4	CASSFLAEAKNIQYF	TGTGCCAGCAGCTTCTTGGCAGAAGCCAAAAACATTCAGTACTTC
TRBD1	medium-sized	TRBV7-9	TRBJ1-1	CASSFRDRSEAFF	TGTGCCAGCAGCTTCCGGGACAGATCCGAAGCTTTCTTT
TRBD1	NA	TRBV13	TRBJ2-5	CASSLRGQGGETQYF	TGTGCCAGCAGCTTAAGGGGACAGGGGGGAGAGACCCAGTACTTC
NA	NA	TRBV7-9	TRBJ1-1	CASSAQRQKAFF	TGTGCCAGCAGCGCCCAACGCCAAAAAGCTTTCTTT
NA	NA	TRBV30	TRBJ1-5	CAWIGAGGNQPQHF	TGTGCCTGGATAGGGGCAGGCGGCAATCAGCCCCAGCATTTT
TRBD2	NA	TRBV6-6	TRBJ2-3	CASSQLAGGLGNTDTQYF	TGTGCCAGCAGTCAACTAGCGGGGGGCCTAGGGAACACAGATACGCAGTATTTT
NA	NA	TRBV6-4	TRBJ1-2	CASSPDAGRDGYTF	TGTGCCAGCAGCCCCGATGCGGGAAGAGATGGCTACACCTTC
NA	NA	TRBV4-1	TRBJ1-2	CASSQEMVGYGYTF	TGCGCCAGCAGCCAAGAGATGGTGGGCTATGGCTACACCTTC
NA	NA	TRBV4-1	TRBJ2-3	CASSPRAADTQYF	TGCGCCAGCAGCCCACGGGCCGCGGATACGCAGTATTTT
NA	medium-sized	TRBV19	TRBJ2-7	CASTGYEQYF	TGTGCCAGTACAGGGTACGAGCAGTACTTC
NA	NA	TRBV4-1	TRBJ2-3	CASSQVFSGSTDTQYF	TGCGCCAGCAGCCAAGTTTTTAGCGGCAGCACAGATACGCAGTATTTT
TRBD1	NA	TRBV2	TRBJ2-5	CASRARDRLQETQYF	TGTGCCAGCAGGGCACGGGACAGGCTCCAAGAGACCCAGTACTTC
NA	NA	TRBV7-9	TRBJ1-1	CASSSSGLGNTEAFF	TGTGCCAGCAGCTCTTCGGGACTGGGAAACACTGAAGCTTTCTTT
NA	medium-sized	TRBV24-1	TRBJ2-3	CATSDWSGFTDTQYF	TGTGCCACCAGTGATTGGTCAGGATTCACAGATACGCAGTATTTT
NA	NA	TRBV5-6	TRBJ2-5	CASSLRGGYQETQYF	TGTGCCAGCAGCTTAAGGGGGGGGTACCAAGAGACCCAGTACTTC
NA	NA	TRBV27	TRBJ2-2	CASLKGPGRGAGELFF	TGTGCCAGCCTTAAGGGCCCAGGTCGGGGAGCCGGGGAGCTGTTTTTT
NA	NA	TRBV9	TRBJ2-7	CASSVGEGGYF	TGTGCCAGCAGCGTAGGAGAGGGGGGATACTTC
NA	NA	TRBV10-3	TRBJ1-1	CATDRAKMRHGRTEAFF	TGTGCCACCGACCGGGCTAAAATGCGGCACGGCCGGACTGAAGCTTTCTTT